This T cell receptor (beta chain) was sequenced for a study of T-cell reconstitution after alpha-beta-depleted transplantation in children. Concerning this clonotype: The antigen is unknown.

Unique molecular identifiers were used to barcode this TCRbeta library. MiXCR was run by TCRdb on the PCR reads, yielding one entry per CDR3 protein. The table records approximately 650,000 distinct CDR3 sequences, around 13% of them present only once. CDR1 and CDR2 from the germline V gene are SGHVS and FNYEAQ. The CDR3 extends over 23 amino acids. Germline trimming cut 1 base from V and 3 bases from J; bases unmatched to any gene: 29. Study-wide findings and caveats: T-cell counts and diversity were attributed mostly to newly produced T cells one year after transplant. Several hundred rapidly expanded clones from non-depleted graft cells reportedly supplied alpha-beta T cells about two months post-transplant. Some patients showed high day-60 TCRbeta diversity, which derived from surviving recipient T cells and thymic progenitors.

The chain uses TRBV7-6 and TRBJ2-5; TRBD1 matches at 7 bases. Material: PBMCs, obtained before TCRalphabeta/CD19-depleted stem cell transplant. This TCR was sampled from a girl aged 2 to 9 with congenital amegakaryocytic thrombocytopenia, due to receive a stem cell transplant. CDR3 protein: CASSLVGFSQHTLTRQGEETQYF. The CDR3, as DNA: TGTGCCAGCAGCTTAGTAGGTTTTTCCCAACACACATTAACTCGACAGGGCGAAGAGACCCAGTACTTC.